These 22 T cell receptor beta chains were all obtained from the same sample, sequenced in a study of blood T cell repertoires in COVID-19. Here immunoSEQ multiplex PCR was the method, and the copy in TCRdb shows in-frame clones only, minus some. This sample has around 160,000 clones, with about four fifths found just once. Sequenced: peripheral blood. Receptor source: a man aged 55 to 70 with active or convalescent COVID-19.

This sequence joins TRBV7-2 and TRBJ1-1; TRBD1 might be the D (5 bases). The CDR3 length is 14 residues. Trimming pared 2 bases from V and 1 base from J, leaving 8 bases between. Looked up from germline, CDR1 is SGHTA and CDR2 is FQGNSA. CDR3 in amino acids: CASSLRQGNTEAFF. In DNA, the CDR3 is TGTGCCAGCAGCTTACGGCAGGGGAACACTGAAGCTTTCTTT.

The chain uses TRBV5-4 and TRBJ2-3; D uncertain. This CDR3 spans 15 amino acids. V lost 4 bases and J 1 base, leaving 13 bases between the germline ends. Germline assignment: CDR1 SGHNT and CDR2 YYREEE (reference sequence). The chain's CDR3 is CASSPVRSRTDTQYF. CDR3 in DNA: TGTGCCAGCAGCCCGGTCAGGTCCCGCACAGATACGCAGTATTTT.

The CDR3 reads CASSQDQRPERAQHF. The DNA for the CDR3 is TGTGCCAGCAGCCAAGACCAAAGACCTGAGAGGGCCCAGCATTTT. The genes are TRBV3-1 (or the pseudogene TRBV3-2) and TRBJ1-5; D remains unclear. The CDR3 covers 15 residues. Germline-derived CDR1 and CDR2 are LGHDT and YNNKEL (reference sequence). V was cut by 0 bases and J by 11 bases, with 17 bases left in between.

The chain links TRBV24-1 to TRBJ1-4, with D perhaps TRBD1 (5 bases). This CDR3 is 16 amino acids long. V was pared by 4 bases and J by 7 bases, with 18 bases between. Germline V gene data show CDR1 as KGHDR and CDR2 as SFDVKD. CDR3 nucleotide sequence: TGTGCCACCAGTGACTCACCGGGCCGGGGGGTTGAAAAACTGTTTTTT. This sequence encodes CATSDSPGRGVEKLFF.

The chain uses TRBV5-8 and TRBJ1-2; 7 bases are shared with TRBD1. J gave up 4 bases and V 4 bases, and 10 bases lay outside the gene matches. This CDR3 is 15 amino acids long. The germline V gene has CDR1 SGHTS and CDR2 YDEGEE. CDR3 nucleotide sequence: TGTGCCAGCAGCCCTGACAGGGAGTCGGTCTATGGCTACACCTTC. Amino acids: CASSPDRESVYGYTF.

V gene TRBV28 combines with J gene TRBJ2-2, with D tentatively TRBD1 (5 bases). V lost 6 bases and J 7 bases, leaving 9 bases between the germline ends. The CDR3 loop spans 12 amino acids. Germline V lookup: CDR1 MDHEN, CDR2 SYDVKM. This CDR3 reads CASRGRGGELFF. CDR3 coding DNA: TGTGCCAGCAGGGGGCGAGGCGGGGAGCTGTTTTTT.

The chain joins TRBV5-1 to TRBJ1-2, with D perhaps matching TRBD1 (6 bases). This CDR3 region has 14 residues. Trimming stripped 4 bases from V and 7 bases from J, with 17 bases between. CDR1 and CDR2 from the germline V gene are SGHRS and YFSETQ. The chain's CDR3 is CASSLIGQPTGYTF. CDR3 bases: TGCGCCAGCAGCCTAATCGGACAGCCGACTGGCTACACCTTC.

This chain connects TRBV9 to TRBJ1-3; 7 bases are a match to TRBD1. In germline, CDR1 is SGDLS, CDR2 YYNGEE. CDR3 size: 16 residues. V shed 3 bases and J 0 bases; nucleotides not matched to a gene: 6. The CDR3 DNA reads TGTGCCAGCAGCGCCAGACAGGGAATCTCTGGAAACACCATATATTTT. It translates to CASSARQGISGNTIYF.

The chain carries TRBV5-4 and TRBJ2-3; perhaps TRBD2 as D (7 bases). CDR1 and CDR2 (germline): SGHNT, YYREEE (reference sequence). V was shortened by 4 bases and J by 5 bases, with 11 bases between the two germline ends. This CDR3 has 13 amino acids. In DNA, the CDR3 is TGTGCCAGCAGCCCGGGGGGCCAAGATACGCAGTATTTT. Translating it yields CASSPGGQDTQYF.

The chain joins TRBV9 to TRBJ2-3; 9 positions agree with TRBD1. Germline CDR1 and CDR2: SGDLS and YYNGEE. This CDR3 region has 14 residues. V was pared by 0 bases and J by 4 bases, with 0 bases of the junction left unmatched. The CDR3 DNA follows: TGTGCCAGCAGCGTAGGACAGGGGGCAGATACGCAGTATTTT. Its translation is CASSVGQGADTQYF.

The chain links TRBV29-1 to TRBJ1-1; D unresolved. This CDR3 is 13 amino acids long. The V end lost 2 bases, the J end lost 1 base, and 8 bases lay between the germline ends. In germline, CDR1 is SQVTM, CDR2 ANQGSEA. The CDR3 region is CSVEWQENTEAFF. In DNA form, the CDR3 reads TGCAGCGTTGAATGGCAGGAGAACACTGAAGCTTTCTTT.

A few counts support this clone. This sequence joins TRBV6-4 and TRBJ2-7, with TRBD1 identical over 7 bases. Trimming at V came to 6 bases and at J to 3 bases, leaving 5 bases not matched to a gene. The CDR3 spans 13 residues. The germline V gene has CDR1 MRHNA and CDR2 SNTAGT. CDR3 sequence: CASSRDSGYEQYF. The CDR3 coding sequence is TGTGCCAGCAGCCGGGACAGTGGCTACGAGCAGTACTTC.

The chain has TRBV7-8 and TRBJ1-2; 8 nucleotides line up with TRBD1. The CDR3 is made up of 16 amino acids. V lost 3 bases, J lost 3 bases, and 9 bases stayed unmatched. Germline V gene lookup returns CDR1 SGHVS and CDR2 FQNEAQ. The DNA for the CDR3 is TGTGCCAGCAGCTTCGGCCAGGGGGCGAAGGACTATGGCTACACCTTC. Its translation is CASSFGQGAKDYGYTF.

A few counts support this clone. The V and J genes are TRBV6-2 or TRBV6-3 and TRBJ2-3; TRBD2 might be the D (6 bases). Between the trimmed V and J ends, which lost 0 bases and 4 bases, there was a span of 11 bases. The CDR3 spans 15 residues. The germline CDR1 and CDR2 sequences are MNHEY and SVGEGT. CDR3 region: CASSYSILAPDTQYF. CDR3 bases: TGTGCCAGCAGTTACTCGATCCTAGCGCCAGATACGCAGTATTTT.

The chain has TRBV14 and TRBJ1-2, with 9 positions matching TRBD1. Germline CDR1 and CDR2: SGHDN and FVKESK. CDR3 length equals 15 residues. J gave up 8 bases and V 1 base, and 8 bases lay outside the gene matches. The CDR3 here is CASSQADRGTGGYTF. DNA of the CDR3: TGTGCCAGCAGCCAAGCCGACAGGGGGACAGGGGGCTACACCTTC.

The chain recombines TRBV3-1 (or the pseudogene TRBV3-2) with TRBJ2-1, with 7 nucleotides matching TRBD2. This CDR3 has 17 residues. J was trimmed by 7 bases and V by 0 bases; bases with no gene match: 12. Germline CDR1 is LGHDT and CDR2 is YNNKEL (reference sequence). The CDR3 here is CASSQERLARYLNEQFF. In DNA, the CDR3 is TGTGCCAGCAGCCAAGAAAGACTAGCCCGATATCTAAATGAGCAGTTCTTC.

V gene TRBV2 combines with J gene TRBJ1-2, with TRBD1 matching 7 bases. Germline V gene sequence: CDR1 SNHLY, CDR2 FYNNEI. This CDR3 is 14 amino acids long. With V trimmed by 6 bases and J by 7 bases, 11 bases remained unmatched. The CDR3 coding sequence is TGTGCCAGCAGGCGGACAGGTGACGTTTTTGGCTACACCTTC. This encodes CASRRTGDVFGYTF.

J is TRBJ2-5 and V is TRBV5-6; TRBD1 agrees at 10 bases. With 4 bases clipped from V and 2 bases from J, the junction kept 8 bases outside the gene matches. This CDR3 has 16 residues. CDR1 and CDR2 from the germline V gene are SGHDT and YYEEEE. The CDR3 protein is CASSLGTGVGQETQYF. As DNA, the CDR3 is TGTGCCAGCAGCCTCGGGACAGGGGTGGGACAAGAGACCCAGTACTTC.

The chain uses TRBV11-2 and TRBJ1-1; possibly TRBD1 for D (5 bases). V was trimmed by 8 bases and J by 0 bases, leaving 13 bases between them. The CDR3 consists of 14 residues. The germline gives CDR1 SGHAT, CDR2 FQNNGV. The CDR3 DNA sequence: TGTGCCAGCTGGGCAGGGTGGATGAACACTGAAGCTTTCTTT. This codes for CASWAGWMNTEAFF.

V is TRBV9 and J is TRBJ1-6; 7 bases match TRBD1. With V trimmed by 0 bases and J by 2 bases, 2 bases remained unmatched. This CDR3 comprises 16 residues. Germline CDR1 SGDLS, CDR2 YYNGEE. CDR3 in amino acids: CASSVGDRAYNSPLHF. The CDR3 DNA sequence: TGTGCCAGCAGCGTAGGAGACAGGGCCTATAATTCACCCCTCCACTTT.

This clone was observed a few times. V is TRBV29-1 and J is TRBJ2-1; 10 nucleotides match TRBD1. With V trimmed by 6 bases and J by 7 bases, 9 bases remained unmatched. This CDR3 comprises 14 residues. Germline V gene sequence: CDR1 SQVTM, CDR2 ANQGSEA. The CDR3 coding sequence is TGCAGCGTACCCACAGACAGGGGGCAGAATGAGCAGTTCTTC. As protein: CSVPTDRGQNEQFF.

In nucleotides, the CDR3 is TGTGCCAGCAGTATGGGGACAGCCTATGGCTACACCTTC. Its translation: CASSMGTAYGYTF. This rearrangement joins TRBV5-4 to TRBJ1-2, with 7 bases lining up with TRBD1. The CDR3 covers 13 residues. The V gene's germline CDR1 is SGHNT and CDR2 YYREEE (reference sequence). The ends lost 5 bases at V and 4 bases at J; junction bases unmatched: 5.